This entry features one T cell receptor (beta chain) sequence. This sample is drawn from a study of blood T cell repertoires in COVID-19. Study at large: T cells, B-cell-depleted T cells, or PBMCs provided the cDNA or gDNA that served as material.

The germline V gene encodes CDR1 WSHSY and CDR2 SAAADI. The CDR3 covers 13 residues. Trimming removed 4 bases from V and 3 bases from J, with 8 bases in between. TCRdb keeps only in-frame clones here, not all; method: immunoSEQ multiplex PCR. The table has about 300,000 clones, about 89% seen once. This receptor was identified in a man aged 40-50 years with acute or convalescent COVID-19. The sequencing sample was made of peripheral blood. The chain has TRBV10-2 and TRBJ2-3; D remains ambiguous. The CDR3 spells CASSGQRTDTQYF. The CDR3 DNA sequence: TGCGCCAGCAGTGGACAAAGGACAGATACGCAGTATTTT.